This T cell receptor beta chain comes out of a study of blood T cell repertoires in COVID-19. Germline trimming cut 1 base from V and 8 bases from J; bases unmatched to any gene: 17. This CDR3 contains 18 residues. CDR1 is MGHRA and CDR2 is YSYEKL in the germline V gene. Authors' processing steps: Nucleated cell counts were estimated from reference gene primer amplification. Sequenced by immunoSEQ multiplex PCR; TCRdb stores in-frame clones only, minus some. V, J and clone size derive from that table, while D and trimming were established from the DNA sequence. The data show hundreds of thousands of clones, 75% to 90% seen once.

V and J are TRBV4-1 and TRBJ2-1, with 7 bases lining up with TRBD1. The clonotype was recovered from a woman aged 60-75 years with COVID-19, enrolled during active disease. Material for sequencing was peripheral blood. The CDR3 DNA reads as TGCGCCAGCAGCCAAGGAGGGGGCAGGGGGAAACCTGGGGATGAGCAGTTCTTC. It yields the protein CASSQGGGRGKPGDEQFF.